This T cell receptor beta chain is drawn from a study of blood T cell repertoires in COVID-19. As for the study in general: The cDNA or gDNA used as material had been derived from T cells, B-cell-depleted T cells, or PBMCs.

The V gene lost 9 bases and the J gene lost 7 bases, with 15 bases spanning the gap. CDR1 and CDR2 (germline): MNHEY, SVGAGI. This CDR3 is built from 13 residues. The data were produced by immunoSEQ multiplex PCR, yet TCRdb's version contains in-frame clones alone and is incomplete. The repertoire includes 120,000 to 150,000 clones, 70% to 90% of them detected once, and 8% sits in the top ten. This TCR was recovered from a woman aged 55-69 years with COVID-19, enrolled during active disease. The chain couples TRBV6-5 to TRBJ2-2; the D gene is possibly TRBD2 (5 bases). Sequences were obtained from peripheral blood. The CDR3 spells CASRKMGSGELFF. DNA of the CDR3: TGTGCCAGTCGAAAAATGGGGAGCGGGGAGCTGTTTTTT.